The source of this T cell receptor (beta chain) is a study of blood T cells in healthy people across ages. Using a J-beta primer mix together with a sample-barcoded 5' primer, a second PCR was run for about 7 to 12 cycles. TCRdb used MiXCR to reprocess the 5' RACE reads, holding one entry per CDR3 protein. The sample shows 1.5 million to 2 million distinct CDR3 sequences, about 39% of them seen only once. The CDR3 is made up of 11 amino acids. Germline lookup yields CDR1 MNHNY and CDR2 SVGAGI (reference sequence). The V gene lost 6 bases and the J gene lost 11 bases, with 13 bases spanning the gap. This TCR was recovered from a human donor in good health. Sequenced material: blood. The chain links TRBV6-6 to TRBJ1-1, with D unclear. The DNA of the CDR3 is TGTGCCAGCAGGTCTGACCTCGGCGCTTTCTTT. Protein sequence: CASRSDLGAFF.